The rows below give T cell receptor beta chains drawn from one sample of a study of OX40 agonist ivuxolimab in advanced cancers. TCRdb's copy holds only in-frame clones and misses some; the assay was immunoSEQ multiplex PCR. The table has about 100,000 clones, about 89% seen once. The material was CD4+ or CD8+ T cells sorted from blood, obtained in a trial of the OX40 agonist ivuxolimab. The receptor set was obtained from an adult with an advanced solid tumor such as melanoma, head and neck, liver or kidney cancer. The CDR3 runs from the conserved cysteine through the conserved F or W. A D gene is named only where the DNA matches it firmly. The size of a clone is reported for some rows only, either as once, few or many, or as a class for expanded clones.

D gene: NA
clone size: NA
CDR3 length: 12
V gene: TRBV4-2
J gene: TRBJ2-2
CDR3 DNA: TGTGCCAGCAGCCACCCAACCGGGGAGCTGTTTTTT
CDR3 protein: CASSHPTGELFF

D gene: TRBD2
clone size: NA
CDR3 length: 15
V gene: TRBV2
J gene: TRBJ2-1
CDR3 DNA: TGTGCCAGCAGTAGGGGACTAGAAAAGTCCGGTGAGCAGTTCTTC
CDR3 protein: CASSRGLEKSGEQFF

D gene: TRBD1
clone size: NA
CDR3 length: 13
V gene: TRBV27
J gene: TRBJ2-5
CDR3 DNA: TGTGCCAGCAGTTTAACCACAGGGGCCCCTCTTTACTTC
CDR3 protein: CASSLTTGAPLYF

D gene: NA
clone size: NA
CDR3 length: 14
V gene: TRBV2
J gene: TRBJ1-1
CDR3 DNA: TGTGCCAGCAGTGAAGTAAGAGGGGACACTGAAGCTTTCTTT
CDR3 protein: CASSEVRGDTEAFF

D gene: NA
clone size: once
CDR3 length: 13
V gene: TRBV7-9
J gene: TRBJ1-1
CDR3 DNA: TGTGCCAGCAGCGTAACAGGGTTGGCTGAAGCTTTCTTT
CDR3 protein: CASSVTGLAEAFF

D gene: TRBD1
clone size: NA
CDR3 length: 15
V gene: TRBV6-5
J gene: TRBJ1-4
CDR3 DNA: TGTGCCAGCAGTTACTCCGGGACAGGGGATGAAAAACTGTTTTTT
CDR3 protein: CASSYSGTGDEKLFF

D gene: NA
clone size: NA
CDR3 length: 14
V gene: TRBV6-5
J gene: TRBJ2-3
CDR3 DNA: TGTGCCAGCAGGCTGGGGGACGGCACAGATACGCAGTATTTT
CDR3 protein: CASRLGDGTDTQYF

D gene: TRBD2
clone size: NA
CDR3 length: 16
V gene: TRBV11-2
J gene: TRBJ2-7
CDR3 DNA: TGTGCCAGCAGCTCTCCCTGGGGGGGAGCGTCGGACGAGCAGTACTTC
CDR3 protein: CASSSPWGGASDEQYF

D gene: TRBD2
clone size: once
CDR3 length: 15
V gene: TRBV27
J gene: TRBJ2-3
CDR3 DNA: TGTGCCAGCAGTTGGGGACTAGGGGGGGGAGATACGCAGTATTTT
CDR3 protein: CASSWGLGGGDTQYF

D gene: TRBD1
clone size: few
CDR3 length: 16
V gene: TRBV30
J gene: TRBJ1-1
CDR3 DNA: TGTGCCTGGAGTTCGACTCGACAGGGGAGGAACACTGAAGCTTTCTTT
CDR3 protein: CAWSSTRQGRNTEAFF

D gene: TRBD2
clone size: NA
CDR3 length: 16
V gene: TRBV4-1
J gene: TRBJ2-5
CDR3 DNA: TGCGCCAGCAGCCAAGGTAGCGGGAGTTTGGGGGAGACCCAGTACTTC
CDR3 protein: CASSQGSGSLGETQYF

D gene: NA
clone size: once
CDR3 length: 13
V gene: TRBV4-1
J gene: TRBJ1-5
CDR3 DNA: TGCGCCAGCAGCCACCAGGAAGGGGAGCCCCAGCATTTT
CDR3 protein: CASSHQEGEPQHF

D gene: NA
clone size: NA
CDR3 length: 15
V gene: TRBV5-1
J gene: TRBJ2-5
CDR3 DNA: TGCGCCAGCAGCCGACTACAAACCAAGGAGGAGACCCAGTACTTC
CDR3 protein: CASSRLQTKEETQYF

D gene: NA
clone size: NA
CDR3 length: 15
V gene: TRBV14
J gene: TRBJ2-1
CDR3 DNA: TGTGCCAGCAGCCCTCTCGGCCCGGGCGTGGATGAGCAGTTCTTC
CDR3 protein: CASSPLGPGVDEQFF

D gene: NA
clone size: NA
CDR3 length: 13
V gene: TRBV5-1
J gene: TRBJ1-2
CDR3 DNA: TGCGCCAGCAGCTTGACAGTCAACTATGGCTACACCTTC
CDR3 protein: CASSLTVNYGYTF

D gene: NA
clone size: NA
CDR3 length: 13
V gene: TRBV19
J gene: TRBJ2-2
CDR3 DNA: TGTGCCAGTAGTGCCCTAGCGCCCGGGGAGCTGTTTTTT
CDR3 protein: CASSALAPGELFF

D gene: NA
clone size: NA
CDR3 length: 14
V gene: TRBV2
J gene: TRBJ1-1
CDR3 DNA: TGTGCCAGCAGCCCCGAGACAGGTCAATTTGAAGCTTTCTTT
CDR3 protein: CASSPETGQFEAFF

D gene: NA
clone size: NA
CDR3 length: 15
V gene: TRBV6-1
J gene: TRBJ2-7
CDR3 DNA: TGTGCCAGCAGATTGTCAGGGCCAGGCTCCTACGAGCAGTACTTC
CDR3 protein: CASRLSGPGSYEQYF

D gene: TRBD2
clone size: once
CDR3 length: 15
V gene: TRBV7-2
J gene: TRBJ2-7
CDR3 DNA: TGTGCCAGCAGCTTAGAAGGGACTAGCGGGAGGGAGCAGTACTTC
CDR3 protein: CASSLEGTSGREQYF

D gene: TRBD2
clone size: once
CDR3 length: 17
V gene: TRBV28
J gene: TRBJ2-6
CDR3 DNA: TGTGCCAGCAGGGGACTAGCGGGGAACTCTGGGGCCAACGTCCTGACTTTC
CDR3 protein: CASRGLAGNSGANVLTF

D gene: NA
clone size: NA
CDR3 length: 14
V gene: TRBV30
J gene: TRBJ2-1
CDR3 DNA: TGTGCCTGGAGGATCAGGAGCTCCTACAATGAGCAGTTCTTC
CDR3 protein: CAWRIRSSYNEQFF

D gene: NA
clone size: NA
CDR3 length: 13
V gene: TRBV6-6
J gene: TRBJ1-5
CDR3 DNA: TGTGCCTGCTCAGACGGACGTAATCAGCCCCAGCATTTT
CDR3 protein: CACSDGRNQPQHF

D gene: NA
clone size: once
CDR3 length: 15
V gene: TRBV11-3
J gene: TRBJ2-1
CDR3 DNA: TGTGCCAGCAGCTTAGCCGGCGGCTCCTACAATGAGCAGTTCTTC
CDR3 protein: CASSLAGGSYNEQFF

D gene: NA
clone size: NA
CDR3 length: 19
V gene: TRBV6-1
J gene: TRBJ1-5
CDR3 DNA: TGTGCCAGCAGTGAATCAGTTGTTGGAGGGATCGGTGGCAATCAGCCCCAGCATTTT
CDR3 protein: CASSESVVGGIGGNQPQHF

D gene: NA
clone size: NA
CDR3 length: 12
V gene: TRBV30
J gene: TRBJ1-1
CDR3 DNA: TGTGCCTGGAGCCTCGCAGGAACTGAAGCTTTCTTT
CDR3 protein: CAWSLAGTEAFF

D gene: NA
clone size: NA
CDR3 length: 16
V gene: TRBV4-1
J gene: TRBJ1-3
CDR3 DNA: TGCGCCAGCAGCCAAGGTCCGATGGGCTCTGGAAACACCATATATTTT
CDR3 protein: CASSQGPMGSGNTIYF

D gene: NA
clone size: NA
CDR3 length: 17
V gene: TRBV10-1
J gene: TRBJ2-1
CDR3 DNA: TGCGCCAGCAGTGAGTCGTCTATGGGTGGCCTTTACAATGAGCAGTTCTTC
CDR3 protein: CASSESSMGGLYNEQFF

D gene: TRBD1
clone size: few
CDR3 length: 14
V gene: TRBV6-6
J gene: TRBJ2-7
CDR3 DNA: TGTGCCAGCAGTCCCCGGACAGGATCCTACGAGCAGTACTTC
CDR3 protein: CASSPRTGSYEQYF

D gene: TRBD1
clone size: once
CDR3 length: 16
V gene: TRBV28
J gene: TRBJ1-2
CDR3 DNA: TGTGCCAGCAGTCCGACCAGAGGACAGGGGGAGGGTGGCTACACCTTC
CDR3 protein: CASSPTRGQGEGGYTF

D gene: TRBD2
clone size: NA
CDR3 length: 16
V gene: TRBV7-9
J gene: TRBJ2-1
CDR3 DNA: TGTGCCAGCAGGTATTCCGGACTAGCGGGTGTCAATGAGCAGTTCTTC
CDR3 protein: CASRYSGLAGVNEQFF

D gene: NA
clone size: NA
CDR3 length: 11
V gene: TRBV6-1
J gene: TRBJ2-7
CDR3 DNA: TGTGCCAGCAGTGAACCTATCGAGCAGTACTTC
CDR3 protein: CASSEPIEQYF